The source of this T cell receptor (beta chain) is a study of blood T cell repertoires in COVID-19. The CDR3 contains 12 residues. The ends were cut back, 6 bases at V and 5 bases at J, with 13 bases in the middle. Looked up from germline, CDR1 is SQVTM and CDR2 is ANQGSEA. Profiling relied on immunoSEQ multiplex PCR, and the TCRdb table lists in-frame clones only, not all of them. The table shows approximately 35,000 clones, with roughly 85% occurring only once. The chain uses TRBV29-1 and TRBJ1-1, with a weak D call TRBD1 (6 bases). The sequence derives from a man older than 75 with active COVID-19. Sample: peripheral blood. The CDR3 DNA follows: TGCAGCGTACAGGGATGGGTTACTGAAGCTTTCTTT. This translates into CSVQGWVTEAFF. The full variable domain, its missing parts supplied by reference TRBV29-1 and TRBJ1-1, is SAVISQKPSRDICQRGTSLTIQCQVDSQVTMMFWYRQQPGQSLTLIATANQGSEATYESGFVIDKFPISRPNLTFSTLTVSNMSPEDSSIYLCSVQGWVTEAFFGQGTRLTVV.